This entry lists 2 T cell receptor beta chains sequenced from one sample in a study of OX40 agonist ivuxolimab in advanced cancers. Only in-frame clones appear in the TCRdb table, and some are missing; sequencing was by immunoSEQ multiplex PCR. There are 25,000 to 35,000 clones in the sample; over 65% occur only once, and 9% to 15% lies in the top ten. Specimen: CD4+ or CD8+ T cells sorted from blood, collected in a trial of the OX40 agonist ivuxolimab. These receptors all come from an adult with an advanced solid tumor such as melanoma, head and neck, liver or kidney cancer.

The genes are TRBV5-1 and TRBJ1-3; unclear D gene. The germline gives CDR1 SGHRS, CDR2 YFSETQ. The V end was cut by 0 bases, the J end by 0 bases, with 7 bases between. The CDR3 sequence is 15 residues long. The CDR3 nucleotides are TGCGCCAGCAGCTTGGACCCCAGCTCTGGAAACACCATATATTTT. Translation: CASSLDPSSGNTIYF.

The chain carries TRBV19 and TRBJ2-5; 8 positions match TRBD1. Trimming cost V 5 bases and J 5 bases; bases outside gene matches: 10. CDR3 size: 15 residues. In germline, CDR1 is LNHDA, CDR2 SQIVND (reference sequence). The DNA for the CDR3 is TGTGCCAGTAGTGCCCCTGGACAGGGAGTGGAGACCCAGTACTTC. This sequence encodes CASSAPGQGVETQYF. Based on the CDR3 plus reference TRBV19 and TRBJ2-5, the full variable domain is DGGITQSPKYLFRKEGQNVTLSCEQNLNHDAMYWYRQDPGQGLRLIYYSQIVNDFQKGDIAEGYSVSREKKESFPLTVTSAQKNPTAFYLCASSAPGQGVETQYFGPGTRLLVL.